Listed below are T cell receptor beta chains from one sample, sequenced in a study of blood T cells in healthy people across ages. Via MiXCR, TCRdb re-called the 5' RACE reads, giving one row per CDR3 protein. The sample carries some 1.4 million distinct CDR3 sequences, around 39% recorded once. The specimen sequenced was blood. The receptors stem from a woman between 18 and 29 years old in good health. Each CDR3 is given with its conserved first and last residue. D genes are given only for firm matches. Part of the rows lack a size; the others show once, few, many or a class for expanded clones.

V: TRBV12-3/TRBV12-4; J: TRBJ2-1; D: -; size: few; DNA: TGTGCCAGCAGCCCTGAAATTAGCGGAAACTACAATGAGCAGTTCTTC; CDR3: CASSPEISGNYNEQFF
V: TRBV28; J: TRBJ2-5; D: TRBD2; size: once; DNA: TGTGCCAGCAGCCCACCGGGAGGCTGGGAGCAGTACTTC; CDR3: CASSPPGGWEQYF
V: TRBV20-1; J: TRBJ2-3; D: -; size: -; DNA: TGCAGTGCTAGGACTAGTAATGGTGCAGATACGCAGTATTTT; CDR3: CSARTSNGADTQYF
V: TRBV5-1; J: TRBJ2-7; D: -; size: -; DNA: TGCGCCAGCAGCCCAACCCAGGGTCACGAGCAGTACTTC; CDR3: CASSPTQGHEQYF
V: TRBV7-6; J: TRBJ2-7; D: -; size: -; DNA: TGTGCCAGCAGCTTCAGAGGACAGTCCGATGAGCAGTACTTC; CDR3: CASSFRGQSDEQYF
V: TRBV27; J: TRBJ2-7; D: TRBD2; size: many; DNA: TGTGCCAGCAGTCCCTCGGTGGTTAGGGCTAGCGGGACTTACGAGCAGTACTTC; CDR3: CASSPSVVRASGTYEQYF
V: TRBV10-3; J: TRBJ1-5; D: TRBD1; size: few; DNA: TGTGCCATCAGTGGATTGGGACAGAATCAGCCCCAGCATTTT; CDR3: CAISGLGQNQPQHF
V: TRBV5-1; J: TRBJ2-5; D: TRBD2; size: -; DNA: TGCGCCAGCAGCTTGGAATCGGGGTTACTAGCGGTAAGCTCCTACAATGAGCAGTACTTC; CDR3: CASSLESGLLAVSSYNEQYF
V: TRBV6-6; J: TRBJ2-7; D: TRBD1; size: few; DNA: TGTGCCAGCAAAAAAACAGGGGGAGGTTACGAGCAGTACTTC; CDR3: CASKKTGGGYEQYF
V: TRBV12-3/TRBV12-4; J: TRBJ2-3; D: -; size: -; DNA: TGTGCCAGCAGTACCATGGGACTTTCTGGGGATACGCAGTATTTT; CDR3: CASSTMGLSGDTQYF
V: TRBV3-1; J: TRBJ2-1; D: -; size: -; DNA: TGTGCCAGCAGCCGAAGGGGGGAGTACTACAATGAGCAGTTCTTC; CDR3: CASSRRGEYYNEQFF
V: TRBV7-6; J: TRBJ2-5; D: -; size: few; DNA: TGTGCCAGCTCCGAGCGGCCTACCCTCCCGGGGACCCAGTACTTC; CDR3: CASSERPTLPGTQYF
V: TRBV2; J: TRBJ2-4; D: TRBD2; size: -; DNA: TGTGCCAGCAGTGAACTCCCCACTAGCGGGGGTGCGTTCTTCAAAAACATTCAGTACTTC; CDR3: CASSELPTSGGAFFKNIQYF
V: TRBV7-3; J: TRBJ1-1; D: -; size: few; DNA: TGTGCCAGCAGCTCGCAGGCGATGAACACTGAAGCTTTCTTT; CDR3: CASSSQAMNTEAFF
V: TRBV7-2; J: TRBJ2-1; D: TRBD2; size: -; DNA: TGTGCCAGCAGAAACTCAGCGGGGAATGAGCAGTTCTTC; CDR3: CASRNSAGNEQFF
V: TRBV3-1; J: TRBJ1-5; D: -; size: -; DNA: TGTGCCAGCAGCCAAGGGTCCGGGCTTAGCAATCAGCCCCAGCATTTT; CDR3: CASSQGSGLSNQPQHF
V: TRBV20-1; J: TRBJ2-7; D: TRBD1; size: few; DNA: TGCAGTGCTAGAGCCCTGGGACAGGGACCCTACGAGCAGTACTTC; CDR3: CSARALGQGPYEQYF
V: TRBV20-1; J: TRBJ1-6; D: -; size: -; DNA: TGCAGTGCATTGACGGAATCCTATAATTCACCCCTCCACTTT; CDR3: CSALTESYNSPLHF
V: TRBV29-1; J: TRBJ2-7; D: TRBD1; size: few; DNA: TGCAGCGTTGAGGACAGGGCAGGCGAGCAGTACTTC; CDR3: CSVEDRAGEQYF
V: TRBV11-1; J: TRBJ2-6; D: TRBD2; size: -; DNA: TGTGCCAGCACCCGGACTAGCTCGGGCTCTGGGGCCAACGTCCTGACTTTC; CDR3: CASTRTSSGSGANVLTF
V: TRBV6-6; J: TRBJ1-2; D: -; size: -; DNA: TGTGCCAGCACCTCCGGGCGTGGGTGGGGAGTGTATGGCTACACCTTC; CDR3: CASTSGRGWGVYGYTF
V: TRBV20-1; J: TRBJ1-5; D: TRBD1; size: -; DNA: TGCAGTGCTAGGGAACAGGGGACCTATAGCAATCAGCCCCAGCATTTT; CDR3: CSAREQGTYSNQPQHF
V: TRBV12-3/TRBV12-4; J: TRBJ2-3; D: -; size: few; DNA: TGTGCCAGCAGTCCCCTGACAGGCCTTAGCACAGATACGCAGTATTTT; CDR3: CASSPLTGLSTDTQYF
V: TRBV10-3; J: TRBJ2-7; D: TRBD2; size: -; DNA: TGTGCCATCAGTGAGACTAGCGGGATTACCTACGAGCAGTACTTC; CDR3: CAISETSGITYEQYF